This section outlines one T cell receptor beta chain sequence together with its context. The entry originates in a study of cytomegalovirus exposure and HLA in healthy donors. The CDR3 extends over 15 amino acids. Germline CDR1 and CDR2: SGHAT and FQNNGV. Trimming removed 5 bases from V and 4 bases from J; junction bases left unmatched: 8. The study ran its PCR with 60 Vbeta and 13 Jbeta primers. Profiled with immunoSEQ multiplex PCR; TCRdb holds only in-frame clones, not every one. This repertoire includes about 50,000 clones. Input material: PBMCs. The receptor comes from a woman between 40 and 55 years old in good health and CMV-seronegative. J is TRBJ2-5 and V is TRBV11-2, with TRBD1 identical over 9 bases. CDR3 region: CASSPQVTGGETQYF. CDR3 DNA: TGTGCCAGCAGCCCACAGGTGACAGGGGGAGAGACCCAGTACTTC.